This T cell receptor (beta chain) was profiled in a study of OX40 agonist ivuxolimab in advanced cancers. V gave up 6 bases and J gave up 2 bases, with 13 bases separating them. The CDR3 runs 15 residues. Per germline, CDR1 SNHLY and CDR2 FYNNEI. This clone was counted a single time. Data came from immunoSEQ multiplex PCR; TCRdb stores just in-frame clones and leaves some out. This sample has about 50,000 clones, with roughly 90% found just once. The sample consisted of CD4+ or CD8+ T cells sorted from blood, taken in a trial of the OX40 agonist ivuxolimab. The origin of this receptor is an adult with an advanced solid tumor such as melanoma, head and neck, liver or kidney cancer. The chain carries TRBV2 and TRBJ2-2; possible D gene TRBD2, 5 bases. CDR3 nucleotide sequence: TGTGCCAGCAGGCGTCCGACGGGAAACACCGGGGAGCTGTTTTTT. It translates to CASRRPTGNTGELFF. Filled out from reference TRBV2 and TRBJ2-2, the complete variable domain reads EPEVTQTPSHQVTQMGQEVILRCVPISNHLYFYWYRQILGQKVEFLVSFYNNEISEKSEIFDDQFSVERPDGSNFTLKIRSTKLEDSAMYFCASRRPTGNTGELFFGEGSRLTVL.